The 6 T cell receptor beta chains below were found in one sample sequenced in a study of prognosis after radiotherapy for stage I lung cancer. Two-round multiplex PCR amplified TCR beta CDR3 from genomic DNA. First-round PCR, the initial amplification, used primers specific to each TRBV and TRBJ gene. TCRdb itself ran the multiplex PCR reads through MiXCR, one entry per CDR3 protein. The data hold 25,000 to 35,000 distinct CDR3 sequences, with 35% to 55% observed a single time. The starting material was PBMCs, obtained before or after stereotactic body radiation therapy (not recorded which). These receptors originate from a donor aged 50 or older with non-small cell lung cancer.

This clonotype was picked up one time. The chain combines TRBV19 with TRBJ1-5, with a weak D call TRBD1 (5 bases). Germline-derived CDR1 and CDR2 are LNHDA and SQIVND (reference sequence). The CDR3 runs 15 residues. V was clipped by 6 bases and J by 0 bases, with 12 bases between them. The CDR3 region is CASRSGHYSNQPQHF. CDR3 DNA: TGTGCCAGTAGATCTGGACACTATAGCAATCAGCCCCAGCATTTT.

This clonotype was detected many times. The chain employs TRBV20-1 and TRBJ1-4, with a weak D call TRBD1 (6 bases). The CDR3 covers 12 residues. CDR1 and CDR2 (germline): DFQATT, SNEGSKA (reference sequence). Trimming removed 4 bases from V and 7 bases from J, with 10 bases in between. The chain's CDR3 is CSAKDSVEKLFF. CDR3 nucleotide sequence: TGCAGTGCTAAGGACAGCGTTGAAAAACTGTTTTTT.

On this clonotype itself: A far larger clone is one base from this, pointing to a likely read error. The chain joins TRBV7-8 to TRBJ1-6, with 7 bases identical to TRBD1. Germline V CDR1 and CDR2: SGHVS, FQNEAQ. The CDR3 runs 13 residues. CDR3 DNA: TGTGCCAGCAGTTACGACAGGGTGGAAGCATCTTTCTTT. Its translation is CASSYDRVEASFF. The full variable domain, with the rest looked up from reference TRBV7-8 and TRBJ1-6, is GAGVSQSPRYKVAKRGQDVALRCDPISGHVSLFWYQQALGQGPEFLTYFQNEAQLDKSGLPSDRFFAERPEGSVSTLKIQRTQQEDSAVYLCASSYDRVEASFFGNGTRLTVT.

Concerning this clonotype: A single base is all that separates this from a far larger clone, so a read error is likely. The chain uses TRBV28 and TRBJ2-5, with TRBD1 identical over 7 bases. The J call is in doubt because the DNA end fits TRBJ2-1 better. CDR3 length: 14 residues. CDR1 MDHEN and CDR2 SYDVKM come from the germline V gene. CDR3 residues: CASIQPGQYNEQFF. DNA of the CDR3: TGTGCCAGCATCCAACCGGGACAGTACAATGAGCAGTTCTTC.

The chain is built from TRBV7-2 and TRBJ2-5; D perhaps matches TRBD2 (6 bases). The CDR3 totals 14 residues. V was trimmed by 3 bases and J by 7 bases, leaving 15 bases between them. Germline lookup yields CDR1 SGHTA and CDR2 FQGNSA. CDR3 coding DNA: TGTGCCAGCAGCTTTCCCGGGAGTCGAGCGACCCAGTACTTC. The encoded protein is CASSFPGSRATQYF. The full variable domain, in which reference TRBV7-2 and TRBJ2-5 provide the parts outside the CDR3, is GAGVSQSPSNKVTEKGKDVELRCDPISGHTALYWYRQSLGQGLEFLIYFQGNSAPDKSGLPSDRFSAERTGGSVSTLTIQRTQQEDSAVYLCASSFPGSRATQYFGPGTRLLVL.

To note about this clonotype: This may be a read error: a much more frequent sequence differs by one nucleotide. The chain uses TRBV7-2 and TRBJ2-7; TRBD1 might be the D (5 bases). Germline lookup yields CDR1 SGHTA and CDR2 FQGNSA. This CDR3 comprises 12 residues. This CDR3 is CASSLGAYGQYF. The CDR3 DNA is TGTGCCAGCAGCCTAGGGGCTTACGGGCAGTACTTC.